This TCR beta chain was captured by sequencing in a study of cytomegalovirus exposure and HLA in healthy donors. General study findings and limits: In a later analysis, TCR beta V- and J-gene trimming was associated with a missense DCLRE1C variant. Cytomegalovirus-associated TCR beta chains were listed, numbering roughly 150. Some segments of the V type, notably TRBV6-2 and TRBV6-3, were excluded as indistinguishable.

PCR used 60 Vbeta primers and 13 Jbeta primers. Libraries were prepared by immunoSEQ multiplex PCR; TCRdb keeps only in-frame clonotypes and omits some of them. The repertoire includes fewer than 75,000 clones, 60% to 75% of them detected once, and around 12% sits in the top ten. As to this clone: Its specificity is not known.

V lost 7 bases and J lost 8, with 7 bases in between. This CDR3 spans 10 amino acids. Germline-derived CDR1 and CDR2 are MNHNS and SASEGT. The chain employs TRBV6-1 and TRBJ2-3; D ambiguous. The sequencing input was PBMCs. The receptor was isolated from a man between 70 and 80 years old in good health and CMV-seronegative. This CDR3 reads CASISGTQYF. The CDR3 DNA reads TGTGCCAGCATTTCGGGTACGCAGTATTTT.